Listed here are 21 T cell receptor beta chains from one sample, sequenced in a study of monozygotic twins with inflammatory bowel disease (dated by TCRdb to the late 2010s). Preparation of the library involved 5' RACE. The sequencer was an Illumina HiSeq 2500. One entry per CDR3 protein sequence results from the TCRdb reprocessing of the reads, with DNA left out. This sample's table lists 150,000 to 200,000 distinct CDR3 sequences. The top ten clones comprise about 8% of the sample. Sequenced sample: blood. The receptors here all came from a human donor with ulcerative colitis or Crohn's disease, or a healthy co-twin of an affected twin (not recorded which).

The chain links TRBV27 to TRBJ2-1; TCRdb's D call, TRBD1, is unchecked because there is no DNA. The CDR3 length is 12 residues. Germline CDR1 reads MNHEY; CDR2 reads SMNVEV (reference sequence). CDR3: CAIGGPNNEQFF.

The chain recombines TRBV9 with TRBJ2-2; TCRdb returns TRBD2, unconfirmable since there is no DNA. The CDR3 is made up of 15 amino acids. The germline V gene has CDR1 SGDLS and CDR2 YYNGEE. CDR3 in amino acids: CASSGTTTSTGELFF.

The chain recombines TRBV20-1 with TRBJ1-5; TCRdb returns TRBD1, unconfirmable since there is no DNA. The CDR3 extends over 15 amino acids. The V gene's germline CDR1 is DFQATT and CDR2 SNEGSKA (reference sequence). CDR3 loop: CSARRTGGGNQPQHF.

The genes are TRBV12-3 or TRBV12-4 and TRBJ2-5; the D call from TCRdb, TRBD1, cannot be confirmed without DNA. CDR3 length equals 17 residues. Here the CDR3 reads CASTDRGSGGTQETQYF.

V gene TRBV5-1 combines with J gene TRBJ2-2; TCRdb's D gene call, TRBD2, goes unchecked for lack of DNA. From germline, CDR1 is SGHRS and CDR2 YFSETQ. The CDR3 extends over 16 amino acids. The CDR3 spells CASSLGGRLNTGELFF.

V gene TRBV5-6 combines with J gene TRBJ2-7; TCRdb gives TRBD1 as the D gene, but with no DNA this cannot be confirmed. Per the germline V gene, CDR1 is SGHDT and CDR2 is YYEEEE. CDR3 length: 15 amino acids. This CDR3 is CASSSRDRGLYEQYF. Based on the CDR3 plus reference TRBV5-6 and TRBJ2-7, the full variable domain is DAGVTQSPTHLIKTRGQQVTLRCSPKSGHDTVSWYQQALGQGPQFIFQYYEEEERQRGNFPDRFSGHQFPNYSSELNVNALLLGDSALYLCASSSRDRGLYEQYFGPGTRLTVT.

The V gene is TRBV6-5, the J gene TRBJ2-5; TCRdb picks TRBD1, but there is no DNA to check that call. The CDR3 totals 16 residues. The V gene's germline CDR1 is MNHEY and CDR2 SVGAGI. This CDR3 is CASSYSMRSPRETQYF.

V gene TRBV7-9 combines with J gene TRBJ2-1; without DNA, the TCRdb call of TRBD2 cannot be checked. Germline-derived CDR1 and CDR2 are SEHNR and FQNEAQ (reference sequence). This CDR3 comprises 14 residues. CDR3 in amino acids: CASSSGLAVTEQFF.

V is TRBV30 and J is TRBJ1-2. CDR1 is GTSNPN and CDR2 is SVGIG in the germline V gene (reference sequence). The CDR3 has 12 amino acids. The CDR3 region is CAWERGDYGYTF.

The CDR3 protein is CASSFPAGDYEQYF. The chain uses TRBV28 and TRBJ2-7; TCRdb's D call of TRBD2 is untestable without DNA. Looked up from germline, CDR1 is MDHEN and CDR2 is SYDVKM. The CDR3 totals 14 residues.

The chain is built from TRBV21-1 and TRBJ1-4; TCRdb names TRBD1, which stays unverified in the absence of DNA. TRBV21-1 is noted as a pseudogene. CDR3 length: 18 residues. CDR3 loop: CASSNIGTGSPPNEKLFF.

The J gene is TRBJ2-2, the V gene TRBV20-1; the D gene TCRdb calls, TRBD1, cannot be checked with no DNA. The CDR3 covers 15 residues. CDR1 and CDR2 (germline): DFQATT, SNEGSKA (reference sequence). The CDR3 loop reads CSATRLQGQSGELFF.

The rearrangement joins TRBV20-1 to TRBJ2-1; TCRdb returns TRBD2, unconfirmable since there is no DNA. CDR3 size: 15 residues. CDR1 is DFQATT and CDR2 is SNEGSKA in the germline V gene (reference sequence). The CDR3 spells CSASRSGSSGNEQFF.

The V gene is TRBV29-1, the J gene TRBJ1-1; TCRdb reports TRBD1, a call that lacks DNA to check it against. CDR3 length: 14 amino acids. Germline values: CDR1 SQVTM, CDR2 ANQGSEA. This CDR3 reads CSGDFGQGVSGAFF.

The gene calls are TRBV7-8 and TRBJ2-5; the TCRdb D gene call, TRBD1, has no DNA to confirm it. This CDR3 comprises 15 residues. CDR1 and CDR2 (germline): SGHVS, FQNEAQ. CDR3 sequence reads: CASSRGGGAEETQYF.

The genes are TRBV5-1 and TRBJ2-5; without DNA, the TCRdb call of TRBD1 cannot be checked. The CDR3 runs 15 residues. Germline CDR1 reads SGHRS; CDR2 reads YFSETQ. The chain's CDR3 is CASSLDTGASETQYF.

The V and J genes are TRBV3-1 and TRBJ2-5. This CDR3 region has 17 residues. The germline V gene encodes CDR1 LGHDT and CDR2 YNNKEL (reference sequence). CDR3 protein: CASSQSGVRGNQETQYF.

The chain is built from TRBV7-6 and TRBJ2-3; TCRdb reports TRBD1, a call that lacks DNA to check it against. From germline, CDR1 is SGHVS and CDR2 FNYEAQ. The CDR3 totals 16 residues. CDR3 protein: CASSPRGGTGGSSQYF. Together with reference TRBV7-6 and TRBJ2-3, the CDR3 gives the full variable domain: GAGVSQSPRYKVTKRGQDVALRCDPISGHVSLYWYRQALGQGPEFLTYFNYEAQQDKSGLPNDRFSAERPEGSISTLTIQRTEQRDSAMYRCASSPRGGTGGSSQYFGPGTRLTVL.

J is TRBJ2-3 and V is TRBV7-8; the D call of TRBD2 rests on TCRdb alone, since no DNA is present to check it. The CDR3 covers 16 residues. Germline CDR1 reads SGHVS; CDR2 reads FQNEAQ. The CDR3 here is CASSLSLAGDSDTQYF.

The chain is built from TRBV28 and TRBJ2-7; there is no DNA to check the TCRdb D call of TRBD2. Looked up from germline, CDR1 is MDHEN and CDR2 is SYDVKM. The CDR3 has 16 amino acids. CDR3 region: CASSHSFTSGAYEHYF. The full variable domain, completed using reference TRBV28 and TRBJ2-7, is DVKVTQSSRYLVKRTGEKVFLECVQDMDHENMFWYRQDPGLGLRLIYFSYDVKMKEKGDIPEGYSVSREKKERFSLILESASTNQTSMYLCASSHSFTSGAYEHYFGPGTRLTVT.

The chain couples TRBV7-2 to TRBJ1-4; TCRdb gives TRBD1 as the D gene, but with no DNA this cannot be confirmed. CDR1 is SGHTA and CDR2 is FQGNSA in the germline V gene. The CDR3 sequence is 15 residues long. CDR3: CASSLRGGANEKLFF.